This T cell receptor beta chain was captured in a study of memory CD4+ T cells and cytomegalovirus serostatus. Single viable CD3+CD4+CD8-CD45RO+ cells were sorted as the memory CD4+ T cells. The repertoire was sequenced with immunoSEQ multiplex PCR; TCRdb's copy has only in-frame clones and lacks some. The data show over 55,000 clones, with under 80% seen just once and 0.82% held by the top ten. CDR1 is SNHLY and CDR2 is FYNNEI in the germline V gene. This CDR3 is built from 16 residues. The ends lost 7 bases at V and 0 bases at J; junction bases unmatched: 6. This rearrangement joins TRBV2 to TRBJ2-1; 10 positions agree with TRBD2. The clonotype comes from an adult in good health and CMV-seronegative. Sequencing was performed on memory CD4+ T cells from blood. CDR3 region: CASTRTSGRSYNEQFF. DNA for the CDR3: TGTGCCAGCACTAGGACTAGCGGTCGCTCCTACAATGAGCAGTTCTTC.